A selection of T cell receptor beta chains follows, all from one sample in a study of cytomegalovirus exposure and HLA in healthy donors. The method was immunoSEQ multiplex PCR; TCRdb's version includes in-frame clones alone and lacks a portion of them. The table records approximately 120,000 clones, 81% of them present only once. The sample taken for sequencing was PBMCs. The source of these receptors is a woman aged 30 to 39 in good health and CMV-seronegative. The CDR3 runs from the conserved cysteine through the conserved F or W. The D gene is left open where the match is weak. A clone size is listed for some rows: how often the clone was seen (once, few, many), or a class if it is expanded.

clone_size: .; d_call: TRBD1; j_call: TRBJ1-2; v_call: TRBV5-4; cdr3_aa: CASHPGTGGYGYGYTF; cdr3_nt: TGCGCCAGTCATCCGGGGACAGGGGGATATGGCTATGGCTACACCTTC
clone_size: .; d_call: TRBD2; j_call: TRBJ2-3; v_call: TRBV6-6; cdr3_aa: CATTDSGSTDTQYF; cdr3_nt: TGTGCCACCACTGATAGCGGGAGTACAGATACGCAGTATTTT
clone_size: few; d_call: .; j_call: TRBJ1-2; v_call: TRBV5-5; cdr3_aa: CASSLTGTEGYTF; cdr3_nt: TGTGCCAGCAGCTTGACAGGGACGGAAGGCTACACCTTC
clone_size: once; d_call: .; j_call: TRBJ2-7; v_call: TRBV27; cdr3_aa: CASSWGLEYEQYF; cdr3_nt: TGTGCCAGCAGTTGGGGACTTGAATACGAGCAGTACTTC
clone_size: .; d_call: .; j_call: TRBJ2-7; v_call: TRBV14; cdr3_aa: CASSQGVEYEQYF; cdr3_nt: TGTGCCAGCAGCCAAGGAGTGGAGTACGAGCAGTACTTC
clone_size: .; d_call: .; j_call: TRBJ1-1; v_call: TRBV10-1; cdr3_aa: CASSRGTEAFF; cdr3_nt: TGCGCCAGCAGCAGAGGAACTGAAGCTTTCTTT
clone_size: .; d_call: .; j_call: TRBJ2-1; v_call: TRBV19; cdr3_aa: CASSSRNYNEQFF; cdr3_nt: TGTGCCAGTAGTTCTAGGAACTACAATGAGCAGTTCTTC
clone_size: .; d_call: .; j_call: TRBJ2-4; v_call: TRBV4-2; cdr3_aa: CASSQDKAGENIQYF; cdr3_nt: TGTGCCAGCAGCCAAGATAAGGCAGGGGAAAACATTCAGTACTTC
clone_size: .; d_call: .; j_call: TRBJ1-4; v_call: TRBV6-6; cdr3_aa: CASSYDRVATNEKLFF; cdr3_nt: TGTGCCAGCAGCTATGATCGGGTCGCAACTAATGAAAAACTGTTTTTT
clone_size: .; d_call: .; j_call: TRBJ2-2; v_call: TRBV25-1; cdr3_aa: CASSESRTLNTGELFF; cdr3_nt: TGTGCCAGCAGTGAATCGAGGACTTTAAACACCGGGGAGCTGTTTTTT
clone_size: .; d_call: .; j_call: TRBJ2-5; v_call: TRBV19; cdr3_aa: CASSTRGSRETQYF; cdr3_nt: TGTGCCAGTAGTACTAGGGGTAGCCGGGAGACCCAGTACTTC
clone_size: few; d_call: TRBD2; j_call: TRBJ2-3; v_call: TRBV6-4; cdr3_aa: CASSGRATDTQYF; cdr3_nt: TGTGCCAGCAGCGGGAGGGCCACAGATACGCAGTATTTT
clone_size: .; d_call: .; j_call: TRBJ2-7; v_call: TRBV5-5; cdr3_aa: CASSPRGATYEQYF; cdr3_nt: TGTGCCAGCAGTCCCCGGGGGGCAACCTACGAGCAGTACTTC
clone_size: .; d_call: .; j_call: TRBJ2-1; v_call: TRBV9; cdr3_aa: CASSVALGGVQHNEQFF; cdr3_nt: TGTGCCAGCAGCGTAGCTCTCGGAGGGGTCCAACACAATGAGCAGTTCTTC
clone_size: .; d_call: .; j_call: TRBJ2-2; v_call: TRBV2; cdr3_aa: CASSDLGASTGELFF; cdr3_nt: TGTGCCAGCAGTGACCTGGGGGCAAGTACCGGGGAGCTGTTTTTT
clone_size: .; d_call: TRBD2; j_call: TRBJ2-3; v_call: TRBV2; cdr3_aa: CASSGRLAGAGDTQYF; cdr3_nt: TGTGCCAGCAGTGGGAGACTAGCGGGAGCAGGAGATACGCAGTATTTT
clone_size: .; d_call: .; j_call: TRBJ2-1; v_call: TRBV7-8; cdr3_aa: CASSLVPRTHNEQFF; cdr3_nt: TGTGCCAGCAGCTTAGTTCCAAGAACACACAATGAGCAGTTCTTC
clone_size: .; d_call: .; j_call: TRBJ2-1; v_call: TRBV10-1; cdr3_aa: CASSEFRQEPYNEQFF; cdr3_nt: TGCGCCAGCAGTGAGTTCCGACAGGAGCCTTACAATGAGCAGTTCTTC
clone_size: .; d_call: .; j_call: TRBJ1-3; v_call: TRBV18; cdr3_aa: CASSPLDTSGNTIYF; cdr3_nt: TGTGCCAGCTCACCTCTTGACACCTCTGGAAACACCATATATTTT
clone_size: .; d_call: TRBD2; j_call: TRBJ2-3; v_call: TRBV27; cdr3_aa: CAGGTSGSVDTQYF; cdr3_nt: TGTGCCGGTGGGACTAGCGGGTCAGTGGATACGCAGTATTTT
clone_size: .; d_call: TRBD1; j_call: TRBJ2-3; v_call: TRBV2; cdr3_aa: CASSTDRVPDTQYF; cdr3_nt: TGTGCCAGCAGTACGGACAGGGTGCCAGATACGCAGTATTTT
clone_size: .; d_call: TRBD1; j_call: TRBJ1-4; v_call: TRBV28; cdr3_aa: CASSAPGQGAPNEKLFF; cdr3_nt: TGTGCCAGCAGTGCCCCGGGACAGGGGGCGCCTAATGAAAAACTGTTTTTT
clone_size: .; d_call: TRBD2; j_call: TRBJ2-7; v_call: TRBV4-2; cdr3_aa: CASGLDTYEQYF; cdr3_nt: TGTGCCAGCGGACTAGACACCTACGAGCAGTACTTC
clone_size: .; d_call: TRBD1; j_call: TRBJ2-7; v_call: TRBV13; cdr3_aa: CASSRQGARREQYF; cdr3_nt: TGTGCCAGCAGCCGACAGGGGGCGCGGCGTGAGCAGTACTTC
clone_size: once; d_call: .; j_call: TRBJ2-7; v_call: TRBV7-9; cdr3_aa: CASSLGTNSYEQYF; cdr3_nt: TGTGCCAGCAGCTTAGGGACAAATTCCTACGAGCAGTACTTC
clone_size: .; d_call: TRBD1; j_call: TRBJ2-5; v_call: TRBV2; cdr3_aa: CASRDSTGGAWETQYF; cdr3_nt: TGTGCCAGCAGGGACTCAACAGGGGGCGCGTGGGAGACCCAGTACTTC
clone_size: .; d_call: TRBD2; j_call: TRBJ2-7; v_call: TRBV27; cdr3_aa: CASRPGLASYEQYF; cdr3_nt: TGTGCCAGCAGACCGGGACTAGCTTCCTACGAGCAGTACTTC
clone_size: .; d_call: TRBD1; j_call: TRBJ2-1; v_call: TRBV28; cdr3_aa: CASSLTGTGGRGKFF; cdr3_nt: TGTGCCAGCAGCCTTACCGGGACAGGGGGTAGGGGTAAGTTCTTC
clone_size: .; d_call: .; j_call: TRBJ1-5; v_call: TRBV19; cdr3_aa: CASKPGHHSNQPRHF; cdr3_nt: TGTGCCAGTAAACCGGGACACCATAGCAATCAGCCCCGGCATTTT
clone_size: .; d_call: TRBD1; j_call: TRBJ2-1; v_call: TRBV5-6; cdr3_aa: CASSQDAGTVTYNEQFF; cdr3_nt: TGTGCCAGCAGCCAAGACGCCGGGACAGTTACCTACAATGAGCAGTTCTTC
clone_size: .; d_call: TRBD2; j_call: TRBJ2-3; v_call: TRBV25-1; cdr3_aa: CASSEPKPGLVTDTQYF; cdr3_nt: TGTGCCAGCAGTGAACCCAAACCGGGACTAGTCACAGATACGCAGTATTTT
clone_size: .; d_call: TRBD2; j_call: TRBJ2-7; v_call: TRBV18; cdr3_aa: CASSGLAGYEQYF; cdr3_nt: TGTGCCAGCTCCGGCCTAGCGGGCTACGAGCAGTACTTC
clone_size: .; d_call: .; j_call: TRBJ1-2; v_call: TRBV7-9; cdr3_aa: CASSVGADHGYTF; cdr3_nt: TGTGCCAGCAGTGTAGGGGCTGACCATGGCTACACCTTC
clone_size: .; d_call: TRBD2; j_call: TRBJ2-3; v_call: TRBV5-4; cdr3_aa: CASSSQTSGIADTQYF; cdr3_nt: TGTGCCAGCAGCTCCCAGACTAGCGGGATCGCAGATACGCAGTATTTT
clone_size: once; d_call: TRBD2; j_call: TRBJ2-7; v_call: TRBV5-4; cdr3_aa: CASRDPAGGGYEQYF; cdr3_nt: TGTGCCAGCAGGGACCCTGCGGGGGGCGGTTACGAGCAGTACTTC
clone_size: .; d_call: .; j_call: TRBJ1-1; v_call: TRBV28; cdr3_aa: CASSLLTGISNTEAFF; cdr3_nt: TGTGCCAGCAGTTTATTAACAGGTATCTCCAACACTGAAGCTTTCTTT
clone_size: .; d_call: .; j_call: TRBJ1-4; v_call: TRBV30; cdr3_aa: CAWSLRSGGNEKLFF; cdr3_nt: TGTGCCTGGAGCCTCCGGAGCGGGGGCAATGAAAAACTGTTTTTT
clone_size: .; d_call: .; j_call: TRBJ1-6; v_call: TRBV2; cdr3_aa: CASMGSPNSPLHF; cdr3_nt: TGTGCCAGCATGGGCAGTCCCAATTCACCCCTCCACTTT
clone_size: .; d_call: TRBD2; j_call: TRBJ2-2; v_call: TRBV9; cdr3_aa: CASHGRGLAGGNTGELFF; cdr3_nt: TGTGCCAGCCACGGGCGGGGACTAGCGGGAGGGAACACCGGGGAGCTGTTTTTT
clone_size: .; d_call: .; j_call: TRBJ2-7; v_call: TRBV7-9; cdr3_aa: CASSQVAGGTYEQYF; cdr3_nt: TGTGCCAGCAGCCAGGTGGCAGGGGGGACCTACGAGCAGTACTTC
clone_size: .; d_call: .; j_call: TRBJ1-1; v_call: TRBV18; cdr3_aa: CASSPPGPTPPGGNTEAFF; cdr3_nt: TGTGCCAGCTCACCACCCGGACCTACACCCCCGGGGGGGAACACTGAAGCTTTCTTT
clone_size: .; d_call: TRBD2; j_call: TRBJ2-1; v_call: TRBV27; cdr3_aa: CASSWLAGVGDNEQFF; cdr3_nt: TGTGCCAGCAGTTGGCTAGCGGGAGTAGGGGACAATGAGCAGTTCTTC
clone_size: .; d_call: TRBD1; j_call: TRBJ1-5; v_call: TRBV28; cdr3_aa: CASRQGIFRNQPQHF; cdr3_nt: TGTGCCAGCAGACAGGGGATCTTTCGCAATCAGCCCCAGCATTTT
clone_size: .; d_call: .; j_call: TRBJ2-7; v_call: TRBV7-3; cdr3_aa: CASSWTLGYEQYF; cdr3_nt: TGTGCCAGCAGCTGGACTTTAGGCTACGAGCAGTACTTC
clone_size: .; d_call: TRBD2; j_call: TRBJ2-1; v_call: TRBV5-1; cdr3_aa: CASSQILAGTDNEQFF; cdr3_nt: TGCGCCAGCAGCCAAATACTAGCGGGAACTGACAATGAGCAGTTCTTC
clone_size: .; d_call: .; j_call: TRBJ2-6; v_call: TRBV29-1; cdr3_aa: CSATGLPEVGANVLTF; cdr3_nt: TGCAGCGCAACTGGGCTGCCGGAGGTTGGGGCCAACGTCCTGACTTTC
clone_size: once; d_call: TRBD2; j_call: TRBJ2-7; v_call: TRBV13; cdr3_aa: CASSQRGLADYEQYF; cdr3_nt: TGTGCCAGCAGCCAGAGGGGACTAGCGGACTACGAGCAGTACTTC
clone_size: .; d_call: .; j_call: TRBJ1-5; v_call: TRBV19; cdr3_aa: CASSMNEGRDYQPQHF; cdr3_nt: TGTGCCAGTAGTATGAATGAGGGCCGGGACTATCAGCCCCAGCATTTT
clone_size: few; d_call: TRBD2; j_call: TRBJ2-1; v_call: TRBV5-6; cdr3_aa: CASSLGSSGRTEQFF; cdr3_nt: TGTGCCAGCAGCTTGGGGAGTAGCGGGAGGACCGAGCAGTTCTTC
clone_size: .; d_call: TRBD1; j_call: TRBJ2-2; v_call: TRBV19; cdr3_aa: CASSRSTQGAGELFF; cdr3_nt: TGTGCCAGTAGTAGGTCGACACAGGGGGCCGGGGAGCTGTTTTTT
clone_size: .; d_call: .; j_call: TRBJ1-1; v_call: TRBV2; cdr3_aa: CAINSVVAEPLSAEAFF; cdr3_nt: TGTGCCATCAACTCGGTGGTTGCAGAACCCTTGAGCGCTGAAGCTTTCTTT
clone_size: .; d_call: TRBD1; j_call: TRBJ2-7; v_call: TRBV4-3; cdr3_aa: CASSPGQGFYEQYF; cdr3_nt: TGCGCCAGCAGCCCGGGACAGGGTTTTTACGAGCAGTACTTC
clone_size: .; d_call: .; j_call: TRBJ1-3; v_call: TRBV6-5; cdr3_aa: CASSNPKSSGNTIYF; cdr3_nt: TGTGCCAGCAGTAATCCGAAGAGCTCTGGAAACACCATATATTTT
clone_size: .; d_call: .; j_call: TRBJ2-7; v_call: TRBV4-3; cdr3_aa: CASSQVIQNFYEQYF; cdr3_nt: TGCGCCAGCAGCCAAGTAATACAGAACTTCTACGAGCAGTACTTC
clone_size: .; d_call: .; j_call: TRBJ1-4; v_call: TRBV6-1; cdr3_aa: CASSQNRANEKLFF; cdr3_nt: TGTGCCAGCTCCCAAAATAGAGCTAATGAAAAACTGTTTTTT
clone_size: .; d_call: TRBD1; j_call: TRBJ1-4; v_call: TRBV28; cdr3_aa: CASIRDGTANEKLFF; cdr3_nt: TGTGCCAGCATTCGCGACGGGACAGCTAATGAAAAACTGTTTTTT
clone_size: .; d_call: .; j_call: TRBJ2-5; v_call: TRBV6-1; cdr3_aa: CASSGGRERRETQYF; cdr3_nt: TGTGCCAGCAGTGGAGGACGGGAGAGGAGGGAGACCCAGTACTTC
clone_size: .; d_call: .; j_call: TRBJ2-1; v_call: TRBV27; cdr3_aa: CASSTQGYPGNEQFF; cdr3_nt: TGTGCCAGCAGTACACAGGGATACCCTGGGAATGAGCAGTTCTTC
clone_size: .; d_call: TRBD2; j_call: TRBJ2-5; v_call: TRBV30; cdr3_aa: CASSSGRAVETQYF; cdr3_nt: TGTGCCTCCTCTAGCGGGAGGGCCGTGGAGACCCAGTACTTC